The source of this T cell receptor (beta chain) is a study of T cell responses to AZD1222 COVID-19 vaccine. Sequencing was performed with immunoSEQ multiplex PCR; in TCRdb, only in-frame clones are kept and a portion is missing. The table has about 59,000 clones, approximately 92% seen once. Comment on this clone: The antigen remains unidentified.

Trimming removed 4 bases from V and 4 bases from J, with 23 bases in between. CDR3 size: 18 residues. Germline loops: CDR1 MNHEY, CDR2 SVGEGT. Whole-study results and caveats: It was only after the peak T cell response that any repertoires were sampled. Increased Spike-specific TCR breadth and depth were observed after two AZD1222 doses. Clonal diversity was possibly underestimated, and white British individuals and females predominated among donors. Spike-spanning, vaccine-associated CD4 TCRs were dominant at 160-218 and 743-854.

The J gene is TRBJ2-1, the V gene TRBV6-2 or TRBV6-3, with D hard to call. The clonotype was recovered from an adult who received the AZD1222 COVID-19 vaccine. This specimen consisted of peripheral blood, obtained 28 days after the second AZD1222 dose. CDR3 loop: CASSSGPGRSSVYNEQFF. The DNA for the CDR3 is TGTGCCAGCAGTTCGGGCCCGGGCAGATCCTCGGTTTACAATGAGCAGTTCTTC.